This TCR beta chain is from a study of blood T cells in healthy people across ages (dated by TCRdb to between 2014 and 2017). Study-level background: In model experiments, template switching captured about one uniquely barcoded TCR beta cDNA molecule for every two T cells. The study measured age-related changes in TCR beta repertoire diversity using deep sequencing normalized with unique cDNA molecular identifiers. Four age groups were formed from the donors: young (average 16 years), middle-aged (approximately 40), aged (around 62) and long-lived (about 80). The study analyzed two additional independent replicas of 1 million unique cDNA reads from the same blood draw for two donors, one aged 18 to 30 and one aged 80 or older. The research as a whole found: Donor CMV infection status was unknown, potentially confounding age-related changes in expanded clonotypes. As age increased, observed TCR beta diversity per million T cells dropped in a roughly linear way, and a significant reduction was already evident by age about 36. Since profiling was done on bulk unsorted PBMCs, naive and antigen-experienced compartments could not be conclusively compared. The long-lived group showed more naive CD4+ T cells, fewer expanded clones and increased TCR diversity than the aged group, suggesting age selection. The percentage of naive T cells measured by flow cytometry correlated strongly with observed TCR beta diversity. Estimates of total diversity from one million sequenced T cells were regarded as lower bounds and underestimates.

Library preparation was by 5' RACE. The listed sequencing device is Illumina HiSeq 2500. The second PCR ran for about 6 to 12 cycles and used a J-beta primer mix along with a sample-barcoded 5' primer. A unique molecular identifier was introduced onto each TCR beta cDNA molecule by a template-switch 5' adaptor carrying 12 random nucleotides. At least 2.5 million CDR3-containing paired-end reads were obtained from each sample. All of the RNA was converted into first-strand cDNA using the Mint cDNA synthesis kit, with a TRBC-specific oligonucleotide serving as the primer. All cDNA was treated with uracil-DNA glycosylase and then went through a first 18-cycle PCR with the universal primers M1SS and BC2_uni_R. On the authors' methods: Each sample was normalized by randomly selecting 1 million high-quality reads, each carrying a distinct molecular identifier. Instead of being binned into consensus sequences, reads with shared molecular identifiers were discarded. CDR3 identification, clonotype clustering and error correction used MiTCR with a Q25 quality threshold and the strictest error-elimination algorithm. A nonparametric unseen species model with Euler transformation was used to estimate a lower bound on total TCR beta diversity. The raw public data were reprocessed by TCRdb itself: fastp quality trimming at Q25, MiXCR clonotype calling, in-frame beta chains only. Every CDR3 protein is listed once, alongside the most common genes and DNA of its rows. TCRdb, not the authors, supplied the V and J calls. Across this sample there are 750,000 to 950,000 distinct CDR3 sequences, with about a quarter seen only once. Of the sample, 3% is held by the ten largest clones.

Systemically healthy Caucasian individuals from Russia, around 38 in total and aged 6 to 90 years, were included as donors. Each donor gave 8 to 10 milliliters of peripheral blood, collected into EDTA-treated Vacutainer tubes. Ficoll-Paque density-gradient centrifugation was used to isolate PBMCs, with at least 7 million per sample. Trizol reagent was used to extract total RNA from the PBMCs, yielding at least 6 micrograms per sample. For every donor, an aliquot of PBMCs went through flow cytometry to measure the percentages of naive CD45RAhigh/CD27high T cells. The table lists this clonotype with a few counts. Its cognate antigen has yet to be identified. No base-level quality is on record; no much larger clone is a single base apart. Trimming takes 1 base off V and 4 bases off J; junction bases not matched to a gene: 10. The CDR1 and CDR2 encoded by the germline V gene (reference sequence) are SGHKS and YYEKEE. From the cysteine up to the phenylalanine, the CDR3 has a length of 16 residues. The read is trimmed to its CDR3 DNA, 48 bases read in frame from base 1.

The same data also went into a second study, on T cells of mothers and their children. Looking at the second paper: Nine systemically healthy Caucasian individuals served as donors, namely three mothers together with their six children. cDNA synthesis consumed the entire amount of extracted RNA, loaded at approximately 1.6 ug RNA in each 15 ul reaction. In the second PCR, the M1S primer added sample barcodes and 2-4 random nucleotides. Over 9 million TCR beta CDR3 reads were obtained for each mother, and some 3 million reads were obtained for each child. In both related and unrelated pairs, thymic selection shapes the output of TCR recombination in a similar way, with inherited differences having only a minor effect. Normalized repertoire overlap was always found to be slightly, but never significantly, higher in related mother-child pairs than in unrelated mother-child pairs. With a sensitivity of around 97 clones per million clonotypes, no persistent microchimeric T cell clones were detected. In the study, deep NGS was used to compare the TCR beta repertoires of mothers and children, and features distinguishing related mother-child pairs from unrelated individuals were sought. Mothers averaged about 37 +/- 4 years of age and children averaged roughly 12 +/- 4 years. Libraries were sequenced on Illumina HiSeq 2000 with 100+100 nt paired-end reads after adapter ligation with NEBNext reagents. To prevent cross-contamination, the mother and child libraries were prepared one month apart and sequenced in separate runs. Between roughly 500,000 and 2,000,000 distinct TCR beta clonotypes were identified per donor. Naive TCR beta clonotypes were estimated from low-frequency clonotypes matched to each donor's FACS-determined naive share, without sorting.

This clonotype was sampled from a boy younger than 18 in good health. The sequenced sample consisted of blood. The chain links TRBV5-5 with TRBJ2-7, with TRBD1 matching 8 junction bases. The CDR3 protein: CASSLQGAQGPYEQYF. The DNA is TGTGCCAGCAGCTTGCAGGGGGCGCAGGGCCCTTACGAGCAGTACTTC. Full variable domain (CDR3 extended with the reference TRBV5-5 and TRBJ2-7 proteins): DAGVTQSPTHLIKTRGQQVTLRCSPISGHKSVSWYQQVLGQGPQFIFQYYEKEERGRGNFPDRFSARQFPNYSSELNVNALLLGDSALYLCASSLQGAQGPYEQYFGPGTRLTVT.